Following are 17 T cell receptor beta chains from one sample sequenced in a study of blood T cells in healthy people across ages. Combining a sample-barcoded 5' primer with a J-beta primer mix, a second PCR ran for roughly 7 to 12 cycles. TCRdb reprocessed the 5' RACE reads with MiXCR, giving one entry per CDR3 protein. The sample shows 590,000 or so distinct CDR3 sequences, about 30% of them seen only once. The sample comprised blood. These receptors were taken from a woman older than 75 in good health.

This clonotype was recorded many times. The chain employs TRBV20-1 and TRBJ2-5; 7 bases map to TRBD2. CDR1 DFQATT and CDR2 SNEGSKA come from the germline V gene (reference sequence). The CDR3 runs 14 residues. The ends lost 2 bases at V and 2 bases at J; junction bases unmatched: 5. The CDR3 sequence is CSARSRRGQETQYF. CDR3 in DNA: TGCAGTGCTAGATCTCGGCGGGGGCAAGAGACCCAGTACTTC.

This clonotype was observed at least ten times. The chain is built from TRBV4-2 and TRBJ2-5, with TRBD2 matching 7 bases. The CDR3 runs to 17 residues. V was clipped by 1 base and J by 5 bases; unmatched bases: 13. The germline V gene has CDR1 LGHNA and CDR2 YNFKEQ. CDR3: CASSQVPGTTVRETQYF. The CDR3 nucleotides are TGTGCCAGCAGCCAAGTTCCCGGGACTACCGTGCGGGAGACCCAGTACTTC.

This clonotype was recorded a few times. This may be a read error, as it is one base from a much larger clone. This chain links TRBV20-1 with TRBJ2-1, with TRBD2 identical over 7 bases. With 3 bases clipped from V and 6 bases from J, the junction kept 11 bases outside the gene matches. CDR1 and CDR2 from the germline V gene are DFQATT and SNEGSKA (reference sequence). This CDR3 comprises 15 residues. The CDR3: CSARAPKRGCNEQFF. CDR3 nucleotides: TGCAGTGCTAGGGCCCCGAAGCGGGGATGCAATGAGCAGTTCTTC.

The table lists this clonotype with many counts. Just one base apart from a much larger clone, this may be a read error. The chain joins TRBV4-3 to TRBJ2-7, with a weak D call TRBD2 (6 bases). In germline, CDR1 is LGHNA, CDR2 YSLEER. With 1 base removed from V and 7 bases from J, the gap between germline ends came to 20 bases. There are 16 residues in the CDR3. The CDR3 DNA reads TGCGCCAGCAGCCAAGGGGTGGGACTGACCTACAATGAGCAGTACTTC. It translates to CASSQGVGLTYNEQYF.

V usage is TRBV2 and J usage is TRBJ2-5; 9 bases agree with TRBD2. Trimming at V came to 4 bases and at J to 1 base, leaving 4 bases not matched to a gene. Per germline, CDR1 SNHLY and CDR2 FYNNEI. CDR3 length: 15 residues. The CDR3 reads CASSGVAGAQETQYF. CDR3 DNA: TGTGCCAGCAGTGGGGTAGCGGGGGCCCAAGAGACCCAGTACTTC.

This clonotype was detected only a few times. The chain has TRBV7-2 and TRBJ1-6, with D possibly matching TRBD1 (6 bases). Deletions cut 2 bases from V and 10 bases from J, with 27 bases between. This CDR3 is built from 19 residues. CDR1 and CDR2 (germline): SGHTA, FQGNSA. Here the CDR3 DNA reads TGTGCCAGCAGCTTATCTGGCCTCGGAACAGGGCTAAGGTCCTCACCCCTCCACTTT. It codes for CASSLSGLGTGLRSSPLHF.

This clonotype has only one observation. The genes are TRBV9 and TRBJ1-3; 7 bases are shared with TRBD1. The CDR3 loop spans 17 amino acids. J lost 0 bases, V lost 1 base, and 7 bases had no gene match. Germline V lookup: CDR1 SGDLS, CDR2 YYNGEE. The CDR3 DNA reads as TGTGCCAGCAGCGTATTTGACAGGGCATCCTCTGGAAACACCATATATTTT. Translated: CASSVFDRASSGNTIYF.

This clonotype was seen repeatedly, ten times or more. The CDR3: CAISGQGQGNEKLFF. The DNA for the CDR3 is TGTGCCATCAGTGGCCAGGGACAGGGTAATGAAAAACTGTTTTTT. The genes are TRBV10-3 and TRBJ1-4; the match to TRBD1 covers 9 bases. CDR1 and CDR2 (germline): ENHRY, SYGVKD. V was clipped by 4 bases and J by 4 bases; unmatched bases: 4. The CDR3 totals 15 residues.

Ten or more counts support this clonotype. This chain links TRBV12-3 or TRBV12-4 with TRBJ1-2; the match to TRBD1 covers 7 bases. CDR3 size: 14 residues. Germline trimming cut 5 bases from V and 7 bases from J; bases unmatched to any gene: 10. CDR3 nucleotide sequence: TGTGCCAGCAGTATCTCGACAGGGATAGGTGGCTACACCTTC. Protein product: CASSISTGIGGYTF.

The chain recombines TRBV30 with TRBJ1-2; D is ambiguous. The ends were cut back, 3 bases at V and 0 bases at J, with 14 bases in the middle. Germline V gene lookup returns CDR1 GTSNPN and CDR2 SVGIG (reference sequence). This CDR3 region has 15 residues. The CDR3 coding sequence is TGTGCCTGGAGACACACTAACACGGCTAACTATGGCTACACCTTC. This translates into CAWRHTNTANYGYTF.

This clonotype was detected many times. Here the CDR3 reads CASSQDLAGGPRDTQYF. CDR3 in DNA: TGCGCCAGCAGCCAAGACCTAGCGGGGGGGCCCAGAGATACGCAGTATTTT. The V and J genes are TRBV4-1 and TRBJ2-3, with 12 bases aligning to TRBD2. The CDR3 has 17 amino acids. The ends lost 0 bases at V and 5 bases at J; junction bases unmatched: 6. Germline CDR1 is MGHRA and CDR2 is YSYEKL.

This clonotype was detected many times. The chain has TRBV7-9 and TRBJ2-7, with 8 bases that match TRBD1. This CDR3 has 15 amino acids. CDR1 and CDR2 from the germline V gene are SEHNR and FQNEAQ (reference sequence). The J segment lost 6 bases and the V segment lost 2 bases, leaving 9 bases of the junction unmatched. The CDR3 loop is CASSLMAGGFGEQYF. CDR3 in DNA: TGTGCCAGCAGCTTAATGGCAGGGGGCTTCGGCGAGCAGTACTTC.

The sample holds many counts of this clonotype. This chain uses TRBV27 with TRBJ2-6, with 9 positions matching TRBD1. The ends lost 6 bases at V and 0 bases at J; junction bases unmatched: 6. CDR1 MNHEY and CDR2 SMNVEV come from the germline V gene (reference sequence). This CDR3 has 17 residues. The chain's CDR3 is CASRPTGQGSGANVLTF. As DNA, the CDR3 is TGTGCCAGCAGACCCACGGGACAGGGCTCTGGGGCCAACGTCCTGACTTTC. The whole variable domain, remainder taken from reference TRBV27 and TRBJ2-6, is EAQVTQNPRYLITVTGKKLTVTCSQNMNHEYMSWYRQDPGLGLRQIYYSMNVEVTDKGDVPEGYKVSRKEKRNFPLILESPSPNQTSLYFCASRPTGQGSGANVLTFGAGSRLTVL.

This chain connects TRBV20-1 to TRBJ1-1, with D possibly being TRBD1 (5 bases). The CDR3 sequence is 14 residues long. V was shortened by 1 base and J by 6 bases, with 15 bases between the two germline ends. The germline V gene has CDR1 DFQATT and CDR2 SNEGSKA (reference sequence). The CDR3 is CSARGGGLGPEAFF. The CDR3 region has the DNA TGCAGTGCTAGAGGGGGGGGACTAGGCCCTGAAGCTTTCTTT.

In the case of this clonotype: Germline is not matched at one junction end, which may reflect a read error. The gene calls are TRBV20-1 and TRBJ1-3, with unresolved D. The V gene's germline CDR1 is DFQATT and CDR2 SNEGSKA (reference sequence). This CDR3 spans 17 amino acids. CDR3 sequence (DNA): TGCAGTGCTAGAGATTTGAGGGAGAGATCCTCTGCAAACACCATATATTTT. The encoded protein is CSARDLRERSSANTIYF.

In its sample, this clonotype was seen many times. This rearrangement joins TRBV28 to TRBJ2-1; D gene uncertain. V shed 1 base and J shed 10 bases, with 8 bases lying between them. Per the germline V gene, CDR1 is MDHEN and CDR2 is SYDVKM. This CDR3 has 12 residues. CDR3 amino acids: CASSLLAAEQFF. CDR3 in DNA: TGTGCCAGCAGTTTATTAGCTGCGGAGCAGTTCTTC.

This clonotype was detected a few times. This clone may be a read error of a much larger clone one base away. The chain is built from TRBV20-1 and TRBJ2-7, with a weak D call TRBD2 (7 bases). V was shortened by 5 bases and J by 7 bases, with 36 bases between the two germline ends. Germline V gives CDR1 DFQATT, CDR2 SNEGSKA (reference sequence). This CDR3 contains 19 residues. In nucleotides, the CDR3 is TGCAGTGCTCCCGGTTTAGGAGGGGGGGCCGGAGGAGCGAACAATGAGCAGTACTTC. Translation: CSAPGLGGGAGGANNEQYF.